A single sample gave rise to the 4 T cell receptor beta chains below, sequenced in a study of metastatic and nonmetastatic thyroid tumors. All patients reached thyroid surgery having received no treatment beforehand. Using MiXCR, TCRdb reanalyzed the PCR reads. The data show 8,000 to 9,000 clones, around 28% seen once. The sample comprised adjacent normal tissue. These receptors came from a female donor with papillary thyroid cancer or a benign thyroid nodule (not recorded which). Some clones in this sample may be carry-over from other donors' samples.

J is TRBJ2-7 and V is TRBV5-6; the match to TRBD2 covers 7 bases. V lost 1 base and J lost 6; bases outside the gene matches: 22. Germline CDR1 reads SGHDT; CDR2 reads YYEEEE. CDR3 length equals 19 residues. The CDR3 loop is CASSLFTGGNSDKRGEQYF. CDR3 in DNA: TGTGCCAGCAGCTTGTTTACAGGCGGTAATAGCGACAAGCGGGGCGAGCAGTACTTC.

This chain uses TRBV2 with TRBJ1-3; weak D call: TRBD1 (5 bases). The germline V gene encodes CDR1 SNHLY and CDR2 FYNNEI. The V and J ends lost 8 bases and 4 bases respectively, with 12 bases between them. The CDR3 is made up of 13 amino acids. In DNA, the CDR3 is TGTGCCAGCGGCTCGAGGGGCGGAAACACCATATATTTT. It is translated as CASGSRGGNTIYF. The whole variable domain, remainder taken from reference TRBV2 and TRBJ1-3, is EPEVTQTPSHQVTQMGQEVILRCVPISNHLYFYWYRQILGQKVEFLVSFYNNEISEKSEIFDDQFSVERPDGSNFTLKIRSTKLEDSAMYFCASGSRGGNTIYFGEGSWLTVV.

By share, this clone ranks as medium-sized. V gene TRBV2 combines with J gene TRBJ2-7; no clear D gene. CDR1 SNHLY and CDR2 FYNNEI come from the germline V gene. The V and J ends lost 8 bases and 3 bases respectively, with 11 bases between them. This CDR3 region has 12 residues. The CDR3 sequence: CASAVSYYEQYF. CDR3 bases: TGTGCCAGCGCAGTCTCCTACTACGAGCAGTACTTC.

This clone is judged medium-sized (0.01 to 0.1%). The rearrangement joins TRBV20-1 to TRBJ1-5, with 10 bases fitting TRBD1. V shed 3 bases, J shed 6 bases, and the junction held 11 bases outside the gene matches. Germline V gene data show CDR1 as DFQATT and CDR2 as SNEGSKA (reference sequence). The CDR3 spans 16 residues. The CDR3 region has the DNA TGCAGTGCTAGGCAAGGAGGGACAGGGGTTGGTCAGCCCCAGCATTTT. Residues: CSARQGGTGVGQPQHF.